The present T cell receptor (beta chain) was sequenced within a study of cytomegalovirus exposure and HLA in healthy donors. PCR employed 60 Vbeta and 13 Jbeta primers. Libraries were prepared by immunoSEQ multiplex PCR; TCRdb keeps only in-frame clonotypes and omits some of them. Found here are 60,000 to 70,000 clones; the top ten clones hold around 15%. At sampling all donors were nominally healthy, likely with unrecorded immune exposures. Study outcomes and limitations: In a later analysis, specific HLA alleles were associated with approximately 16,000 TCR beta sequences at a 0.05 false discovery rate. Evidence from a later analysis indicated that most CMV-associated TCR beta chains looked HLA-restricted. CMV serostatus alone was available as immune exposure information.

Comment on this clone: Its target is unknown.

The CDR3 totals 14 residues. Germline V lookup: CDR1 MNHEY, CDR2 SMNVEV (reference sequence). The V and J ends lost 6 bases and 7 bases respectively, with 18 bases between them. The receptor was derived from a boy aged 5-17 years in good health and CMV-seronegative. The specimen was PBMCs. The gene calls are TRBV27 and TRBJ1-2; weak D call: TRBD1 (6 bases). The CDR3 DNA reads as TGTGCCAGCAGGATGGGGAGGGGGTGGGGTGGCTACACCTTC. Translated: CASRMGRGWGGYTF.